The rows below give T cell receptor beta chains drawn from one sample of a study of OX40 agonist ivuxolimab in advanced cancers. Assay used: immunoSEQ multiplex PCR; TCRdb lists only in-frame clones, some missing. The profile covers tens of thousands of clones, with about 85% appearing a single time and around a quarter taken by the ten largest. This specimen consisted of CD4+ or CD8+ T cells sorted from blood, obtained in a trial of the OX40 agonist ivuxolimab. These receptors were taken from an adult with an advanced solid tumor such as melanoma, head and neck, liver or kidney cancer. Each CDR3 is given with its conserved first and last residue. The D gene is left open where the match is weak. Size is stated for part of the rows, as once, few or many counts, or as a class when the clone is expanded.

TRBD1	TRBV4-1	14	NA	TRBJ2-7	TGCGCCAGCAGCCAAAAGGACAGGGACTACGAGCAGTACTTC	CASSQKDRDYEQYF
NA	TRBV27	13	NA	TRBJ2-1	TGTGCCAGCAGTTTATCACATCGCAATGAGCAGTTCTTC	CASSLSHRNEQFF
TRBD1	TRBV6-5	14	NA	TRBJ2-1	TGTGCCAGCAGTTACTCTGGACAGGGGAATGAGCAGTTCTTC	CASSYSGQGNEQFF
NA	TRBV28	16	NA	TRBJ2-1	TGTGCCAGCAGTTTAAGTACGGCAGAGACCTACAATGAGCAGTTCTTC	CASSLSTAETYNEQFF
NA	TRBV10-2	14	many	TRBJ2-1	TGCGCCAGCAGTGAGTCGGAGGTCTACAATGAGCAGTTCTTC	CASSESEVYNEQFF
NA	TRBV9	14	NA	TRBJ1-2	TGTGCCAGCAGCGTAGGTCAAGCTAACTATGGCTACACCTTC	CASSVGQANYGYTF
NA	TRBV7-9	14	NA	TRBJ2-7	TGTGCCAGCAGCTTAGGCGGAGCCGACTACGAGCAGTACTTC	CASSLGGADYEQYF
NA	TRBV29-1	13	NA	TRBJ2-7	TGCAGCGTTGAGATGGTAGACCGCTACGAGCAGTACTTC	CSVEMVDRYEQYF
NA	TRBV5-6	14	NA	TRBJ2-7	TGTGCCAGCAGCGATGGACAGAGTCCCTACGAGCAGTACTTC	CASSDGQSPYEQYF
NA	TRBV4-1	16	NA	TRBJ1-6	TGCGCCAGCAGCCAAGATCGGGACACTGCCCATTCACCCCTCCACTTT	CASSQDRDTAHSPLHF
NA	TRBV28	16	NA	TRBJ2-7	TGTGCCAGCAGTCCCAGATTTCTGACGAATGCCTACGAGCAGTACTTC	CASSPRFLTNAYEQYF
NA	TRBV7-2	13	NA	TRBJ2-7	TGTGCCAGCACCTCATCGAGCGGGTACGAGCAGTACTTC	CASTSSSGYEQYF
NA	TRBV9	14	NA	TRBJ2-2	TGTGCCAGCAGCGTAGGGGGTGGCACCGGGGAGCTGTTTTTT	CASSVGGGTGELFF
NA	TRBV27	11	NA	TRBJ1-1	TGTGCCAGCAGACAGGGTTCTGAAGCTTTCTTT	CASRQGSEAFF
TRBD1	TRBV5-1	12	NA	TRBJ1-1	TGCGCCAGCAGCTTTACAGGGGCTGAAGCTTTCTTT	CASSFTGAEAFF
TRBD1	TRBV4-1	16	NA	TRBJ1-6	TGCGCCAGCAGCCAAACCGGGACAGGGGGTGATTCACCCCTCCACTTT	CASSQTGTGGDSPLHF
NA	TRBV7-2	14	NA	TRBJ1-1	TGTGCCAGCAGCAACCCCGGGGGAGGCACTGAAGCTTTCTTT	CASSNPGGGTEAFF
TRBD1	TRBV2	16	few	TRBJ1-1	TGTGCCAGCCGAGGACAGGGAGGGGGTATGATCACTGAAGCTTTCTTT	CASRGQGGGMITEAFF
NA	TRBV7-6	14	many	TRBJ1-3	TGTGCCAGCAGCCTAGGAGACTCTGGAAACACCATATATTTT	CASSLGDSGNTIYF
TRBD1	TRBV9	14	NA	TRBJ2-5	TGTGCCAGCAGCGTAGAGACAGGGAAAGAGACCCAGTACTTC	CASSVETGKETQYF
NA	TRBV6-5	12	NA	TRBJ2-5	TGTGCCAGCAGTTCTACGAAAGAGACCCAGTACTTC	CASSSTKETQYF
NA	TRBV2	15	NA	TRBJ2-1	TGTGCCAGCAGTGTCGGGGGCAGCTCCTACAATGAGCAGTTCTTC	CASSVGGSSYNEQFF
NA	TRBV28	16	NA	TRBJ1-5	TGTGCCAGCAGCCCCCGGGTCTCTGGAGGGAATCAGCCCCAGCATTTT	CASSPRVSGGNQPQHF
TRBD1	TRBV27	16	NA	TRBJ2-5	TGTGCCAGCAGATCCGGACAGGGGGAACTTTCGGAGACCCAGTACTTC	CASRSGQGELSETQYF
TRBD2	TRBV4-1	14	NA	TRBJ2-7	TGCGCCAGCAGCCAAGAACCCGGACTAGACGAGCAGTACTTC	CASSQEPGLDEQYF
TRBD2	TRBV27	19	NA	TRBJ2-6	TGTGCCAGCAGTCTCGGACTAGCGGGGGTTGTAAGGGGGGCCAACGTCCTGACTTTC	CASSLGLAGVVRGANVLTF